These 28 T cell receptor beta chains originate from one sample sequenced in a study of Tregs in tolerant kidney transplant recipients. FACS sorting followed an approximately 6-day coculture of CFSE-labeled recipient PBMCs with irradiated graft donor PBMCs. Their antigens are not known. The method was immunoSEQ multiplex PCR; TCRdb's version includes in-frame clones alone and lacks a portion of them. Its table records thousands of clones. This specimen was CD8+ T cells from blood cultured with allogeneic cells, taken before the transplant. These receptor sequences come from a human patient who received a combined kidney and bone marrow transplant.

A note on this clone: From the germline J gene comes the end of the CDR3, since the read stops 3 residues before it. The rearrangement joins TRBV12-3 or TRBV12-4 to TRBJ1-5; TRBD1 agrees at 8 bases. J was trimmed by 6 bases and V by 3 bases; bases with no gene match: 4. The CDR3 totals 14 residues. The sequenced part of the CDR3 DNA is TGTGCCAGCAGTTTGGGGCAGGGGGCTCAGCCC. Protein sequence: CASSLGQGAQP. The whole CDR3 protein reads CASSLGQGAQPQHF.

This clone is called medium-sized based on its frequency. The CDR3 DNA, read in part, is TGCAGTGCTCCCGGACAGGGGGGATACGAG. Protein product: CSAPGQGGYE. The CDR3, in full, reads CSAPGQGGYEQYF. This chain joins TRBV20-1 and TRBJ2-7, with 10 bases aligning to TRBD1. The read finishes 3 residues shy of the CDR3 end, and the germline J gene is used to complete it. Germline loops: CDR1 DFQATT, CDR2 SNEGSKA (reference sequence). There are 13 residues in the CDR3. The V gene end was trimmed by 5 bases and the J gene end by 4 bases; junction bases not matched to a gene: 5.

With regard to this clone: The CDR3 is cut off 3 residues early in the read; its end comes from the germline J gene. This chain links TRBV2 with TRBJ1-3; 8 bases align to TRBD1. The CDR3 runs to 16 residues. The germline CDR1 and CDR2 sequences are SNHLY and FYNNEI. The V gene end was trimmed by 8 bases and the J gene end by 1 base; junction bases not matched to a gene: 10. CDR3: CASQTGAGVSGNTIYF. The sequenced CDR3 bases are TGTGCCAGCCAGACAGGGGCAGGAGTATCTGGAAACACC.

Its frequency marks this clone as medium-sized. The CDR3 here is CASSFSFSYEQYF. The CDR3 bases that were read are TGTGCCAGCAGTTTCAGTTTCTCCTACGAG. The V gene is TRBV2, the J gene TRBJ2-7; no firm D call. The CDR3 end falls 3 residues outside the read, so it is completed with the germline J gene. This CDR3 is 13 amino acids long. In germline, CDR1 is SNHLY, CDR2 FYNNEI. V lost 5 bases to trimming and J lost 0 bases, with 8 bases between them.

This clone is identified as medium-sized (0.01 to 0.1%) from frequency. The read ends 3 residues before the CDR3 terminus; that terminus is restored from the germline J gene. The chain couples TRBV7-7 to TRBJ2-3, with a tentative D call TRBD1 (6 bases). Trimming pared 0 bases from V and 0 bases from J, leaving 13 bases between. The germline CDR1 and CDR2 sequences are SSHAT and FNYEAQ (reference sequence). The CDR3 sequence is 17 residues long. Here the CDR3 reads CASSLATGQPSTDTQYF. Partial CDR3 DNA: TGTGCCAGCAGCTTAGCGACCGGACAGCCTAGCACAGATACG.

With respect to this clone: The read falls 3 residues short of the CDR3 end, and the missing part is taken from the germline J gene. The chain carries TRBV7-8 and TRBJ2-7; TRBD1 matches at 8 bases. The CDR3 sequence is 15 residues long. In germline, CDR1 is SGHVS, CDR2 FQNEAQ. V shed 1 base, J shed 5 bases, and the junction held 7 bases outside the gene matches. The CDR3 is CASSLGGQVPHEQYF. The CDR3 DNA, read in part, is TGTGCCAGCAGCTTAGGGGGACAGGTACCCCACGAG.

Note on this clone: The read ends 3 residues before the CDR3 terminus; that terminus is restored from the germline J gene. The gene calls are TRBV9 and TRBJ2-7, with TRBD2 matching over 11 bases. The V segment lost 2 bases and the J segment 3 bases; nucleotides outside the gene matches: 7. The CDR3 consists of 16 residues. CDR1 is SGDLS, CDR2 YYNGEE, per germline. CDR3 DNA (partial): TGTGCCAGCAGCGTTGATAGCGGGGGGGGAAACTACGAG. Translating it yields CASSVDSGGGNYE. The complete CDR3 sequence is CASSVDSGGGNYEQYF.

Regarding this clone: The read stops 3 residues short of the end of the CDR3; the missing end is completed from the germline J gene. The chain has TRBV5-5 and TRBJ2-7; no definite D call. CDR3 length: 15 residues. With 0 bases removed from V and 0 bases from J, the gap between germline ends came to 10 bases. CDR1 is SGHKS and CDR2 is YYEKEE in the germline V gene (reference sequence). CDR3 DNA (partial): TGTGCCAGCAGCTTGGGGGCGCCCAGCTCCTACGAG. It translates to CASSLGAPSSYE. The full CDR3 sequence reads CASSLGAPSSYEQYF.

Regarding this clone: The read ends 3 residues before the CDR3 terminus; that terminus is restored from the germline J gene. This chain connects TRBV30 to TRBJ1-2, with 9 bases matching TRBD1. The CDR3 runs to 12 residues. The junction had 3 bases not matched to a gene; V was cut back by 7 bases and J by 3 bases. The germline V gene has CDR1 GTSNPN and CDR2 SVGIG (reference sequence). CDR3 protein: CAFDRGDYGYTF. The covered CDR3 bases are TGTGCCTTTGACAGGGGGGACTATGGC.

Notes on this clone: The read terminates 3 residues ahead of where the CDR3 ends, so the germline J gene completes it. V usage is TRBV15 and J usage is TRBJ1-2; tentative D call: TRBD1 (6 bases). CDR3 size: 16 residues. V lost 0 bases, J lost 7 bases, and 18 bases lay in between. Germline assignment: CDR1 LNHNV and CDR2 YYDKDF (reference sequence). The sequenced part of the CDR3 DNA is TGTGCCACCAGCAGAGATCGGTTGGGGGGGGCAGTTGGC. Amino acid sequence: CATSRDRLGGAVG. The CDR3 as a whole reads CATSRDRLGGAVGYTF.

This clone is identified as medium-sized from frequency. The read halts 3 residues ahead of the CDR3 end, with the missing end drawn from the germline J gene. The chain couples TRBV30 to TRBJ1-2; D remains unclear. Germline CDR1 reads GTSNPN; CDR2 reads SVGIG (reference sequence). The CDR3 totals 12 residues. Trimming stripped 0 bases from V and 7 bases from J, with 9 bases between. Incomplete CDR3 DNA: TGTGCCTGGAGTGTGGGCGGGTCTGGC. It specifies CAWSVGGSG. The CDR3 in full is CAWSVGGSGYTF.

In regard to this clone: Read coverage stops 3 residues before the CDR3 terminus; the germline J gene supplies the remainder. The chain couples TRBV20-1 to TRBJ1-1; D is unresolved. The V end was cut by 6 bases, the J end by 0 bases, with 5 bases between. Germline V lookup: CDR1 DFQATT, CDR2 SNEGSKA (reference sequence). The CDR3 consists of 11 residues. The DNA read from the CDR3 is TGCAGTGCCCCTTTGAACACTGAA. Residues: CSAPLNTE. The whole CDR3 region reads CSAPLNTEAFF.

This clone shows up as medium-sized by frequency. With the read ending 3 residues before the CDR3 end, the germline J gene is used to fill in that end. J is TRBJ2-1 and V is TRBV19, with 9 bases matching TRBD1. V trimming: 4 bases; J trimming: 8 bases; junction bases outside the gene matches: 6. Germline CDR1 is LNHDA and CDR2 is SQIVND (reference sequence). This CDR3 spans 14 amino acids. The CDR3 bases that were read are TGTGCCAGTAGTAAAAACAGGGGGCGCGATGAG. Translated, it gives CASSKNRGRDE. The whole CDR3 protein is CASSKNRGRDEQFF. The full variable domain, completed using reference TRBV19 and TRBJ2-1, is DGGITQSPKYLFRKEGQNVTLSCEQNLNHDAMYWYRQDPGQGLRLIYYSQIVNDFQKGDIAEGYSVSREKKESFPLTVTSAQKNPTAFYLCASSKNRGRDEQFFGPGTRLTVL.

Measured by frequency, this clone is medium-sized (0.01 to 0.1%). The read finishes 3 residues shy of the CDR3 end, and the germline J gene is used to complete it. This chain uses TRBV13 with TRBJ2-1; D tentatively reads TRBD1 or TRBD2 (5 bases each). Trimming removed 5 bases from V and 9 bases from J, with 8 bases in between. Germline assignment: CDR1 PRHDT and CDR2 FYEKMQ (reference sequence). This CDR3 is 11 amino acids long. Incomplete CDR3 DNA: TGTGCCAGCAGCCAGAGGGGTGAG. Its protein is CASSQRGE. The full-length CDR3 reads as CASSQRGEQFF.

Remarks on this clone: The read terminates 3 residues ahead of where the CDR3 ends, so the germline J gene completes it. The chain employs TRBV10-1 and TRBJ2-7; no reliable D call. Germline V gene sequence: CDR1 WNHNN, CDR2 SYGVQD (reference sequence). The CDR3 extends over 11 amino acids. Trimming removed 3 bases from V and 5 bases from J, with 5 bases in between. CDR3 sequence: CASSDLHEQYF. The covered CDR3 bases are TGCGCCAGCAGTGATCTACACGAG.

As for this clone: From the germline J gene comes the end of the CDR3, since the read stops 3 residues before it. This rearrangement joins TRBV7-2 to TRBJ2-5; weak D call: TRBD1 (6 bases). With 1 base removed from V and 4 bases from J, the gap between germline ends came to 13 bases. The CDR3 contains 15 residues. Germline CDR1 is SGHTA and CDR2 is FQGNSA. The CDR3 DNA, read in part, is TGTGCCAGCAGCTTAGGGGCCCAGGGGCGAGAGACC. Protein product: CASSLGAQGRET. Given in full, the CDR3 is CASSLGAQGRETQYF.

As concerns this clone: The CDR3 goes on 3 residues after the read ends, and that part is filled in from the germline J gene. V usage is TRBV7-2 and J usage is TRBJ2-2; possibly TRBD1 for D (5 bases). The CDR3 sequence is 13 residues long. Germline-derived CDR1 and CDR2 are SGHTA and FQGNSA. V lost 4 bases and J lost 9, with 12 bases in between. The part of the CDR3 DNA that was read is TGTGCCAGCAGCTCCGAGACAGCGAGGGAG. This sequence encodes CASSSETARE. The whole CDR3 reads CASSSETARELFF. The variable domain in full, completed from reference TRBV7-2 and TRBJ2-2, reads GAGVSQSPSNKVTEKGKDVELRCDPISGHTALYWYRQSLGQGLEFLIYFQGNSAPDKSGLPSDRFSAERTGGSVSTLTIQRTQQEDSAVYLCASSSETARELFFGEGSRLTVL.

Comment on this clone: The CDR3 end is not reached by the read, which stops 3 residues before it; the germline J gene fills it in. This sequence joins TRBV2 and TRBJ2-7; D is perhaps TRBD2 (5 bases). Trimming shortened V by 9 bases and J by 6 bases, and 15 bases separated the two germline ends. Germline lookup yields CDR1 SNHLY and CDR2 FYNNEI. This CDR3 has 12 amino acids. The sequenced CDR3 bases are TGTGCCAGTCTAGGGCCTGCGGGCGAG. Its translation: CASLGPAGE. The full CDR3 is CASLGPAGEQYF.

In the case of this clone: The sequenced fragment ends 3 residues before the CDR3 boundary, so the rest is inferred from the germline J gene. The chain couples TRBV13 to TRBJ1-1; 11 nucleotides match TRBD1. The length of the CDR3 is 14 residues. Germline V gene data show CDR1 as PRHDT and CDR2 as FYEKMQ (reference sequence). Trimming took 5 bases from V and 3 from J; bases not matched to a gene: 2. The chain's CDR3 is CASSGGQGDTEAFF. The sequenced CDR3 bases are TGTGCCAGCAGCGGGGGACAGGGGGACACTGAA.

For this clone: The read stops 3 residues short of the end of the CDR3; the missing end is completed from the germline J gene. The gene calls are TRBV7-7 and TRBJ2-3, with D possibly being TRBD2 (6 bases). The V and J ends lost 5 bases and 3 bases respectively, with 12 bases between them. CDR1 is SSHAT, CDR2 FNYEAQ, per germline (reference sequence). CDR3 size: 14 residues. The CDR3 sequence: CASSPAAGTDTQYF. Partial CDR3 DNA: TGTGCCAGCAGCCCAGCCGCGGGGACAGATACG.

This clone registers medium-sized by frequency. The read comes to an end 3 residues before the CDR3 does, leaving the germline J gene to fill in the end. V gene TRBV7-6 combines with J gene TRBJ1-1, with D possibly being TRBD1 (5 bases). V lost 1 base and J lost 5, with 17 bases in between. The germline gives CDR1 SGHVS, CDR2 FNYEAQ. The CDR3 contains 16 residues. Incomplete CDR3 DNA: TGTGCCAGCAGCTTAGGGTCGGGGGGGAAGGGGACTGAA. Translation gives CASSLGSGGKGTE. The entire CDR3 is CASSLGSGGKGTEAFF.

Comments on this clone: The read terminates 3 residues before the CDR3 end, so the remaining end is supplied by the germline J gene. V usage is TRBV2 and J usage is TRBJ1-2; 7 bases are shared with TRBD1. With V trimmed by 0 bases and J by 7 bases, 8 bases remained unmatched. The germline CDR1 and CDR2 sequences are SNHLY and FYNNEI. This CDR3 comprises 15 residues. CDR3 loop: CASSEALEGAFGYTF. CDR3 bases read: TGTGCCAGCAGTGAAGCGCTCGAGGGGGCGTTTGGC.

Of note for this clone: The read gets to within 3 residues of the CDR3 end, and the germline J gene fills in the rest. This chain connects TRBV2 to TRBJ1-3; 10 positions match TRBD1. Germline-derived CDR1 and CDR2 are SNHLY and FYNNEI. Unmatched junction bases numbered 1, after V lost 4 bases and J lost 1 base. The CDR3 totals 15 residues. Here the CDR3 reads CASSGQGASGNTIYF. CDR3 DNA, as far as it was read: TGTGCCAGCAGTGGACAGGGGGCGTCTGGAAACACC. The complete variable domain, with remaining parts taken from reference TRBV2 and TRBJ1-3, reads EPEVTQTPSHQVTQMGQEVILRCVPISNHLYFYWYRQILGQKVEFLVSFYNNEISEKSEIFDDQFSVERPDGSNFTLKIRSTKLEDSAMYFCASSGQGASGNTIYFGEGSWLTVV.

As regards this clone: The missing CDR3 end, 3 residues past where the read stops, is filled in from the germline J gene. J is TRBJ2-3 and V is TRBV11-3; D not resolved. Germline CDR1 and CDR2: SGHNT and YENEEA. V gave up 2 bases and J gave up 4 bases, with 4 bases separating them. The CDR3 has 12 residues. This CDR3 reads CASSLSSDTQYF. The DNA read from the CDR3 is TGTGCCAGCAGCTTATCCTCAGATACG. Based on the CDR3 plus reference TRBV11-3 and TRBJ2-3, the full variable domain is EAGVVQSPRYKIIEKKQPVAFWCNPISGHNTLYWYLQNLGQGPELLIRYENEEAVDDSQLPKDRFSAERLKGVDSTLKIQPAELGDSAVYLCASSLSSDTQYFGPGTRLTVL.

By frequency, this clone is medium-sized (0.01 to 0.1%). The read ends 3 residues early relative to the CDR3; the germline J gene fills the gap. The chain has TRBV6-2 or TRBV6-3 and TRBJ1-2; 8 bases align to TRBD1. Trimming at V came to 5 bases and at J to 3 bases, leaving 5 bases not matched to a gene. Per germline, CDR1 MNHEY and CDR2 SVGEGT. CDR3 size: 14 residues. The part of the CDR3 DNA that was read is TGTGCCAGCAGTCGGACAGGGCCCCACTATGGC. Translation gives CASSRTGPHYG. From start to end, the CDR3 is CASSRTGPHYGYTF.

Remarks on this clone: The CDR3 end falls 3 residues outside the read, so it is completed with the germline J gene. The chain carries TRBV11-3 and TRBJ2-3; 7 positions match TRBD1. Germline loops: CDR1 SGHNT, CDR2 YENEEA. The CDR3 spans 14 residues. The J segment lost 4 bases and the V segment lost 5 bases, leaving 6 bases of the junction unmatched. CDR3 DNA (partial): TGTGCCAGCAGCCCGGGACAGTTTCCAGATACG. It yields the protein CASSPGQFPDT. The whole CDR3 protein reads CASSPGQFPDTQYF.

With regard to this clone: The read falls 3 residues short of the CDR3 end, and the missing part is taken from the germline J gene. The rearrangement uses TRBV20-1 and TRBJ2-7; the match to TRBD2 covers 11 bases. The germline V gene has CDR1 DFQATT and CDR2 SNEGSKA (reference sequence). Trimming cost V 4 bases and J 4 bases; bases outside gene matches: 9. The CDR3 covers 15 residues. CDR3 protein: CSAIGTSGLGYEQYF. Partial CDR3 DNA: TGCAGTGCTATAGGGACTAGCGGATTGGGTTACGAG.

In terms of frequency, this clone is medium-sized. The missing CDR3 end, 3 residues past where the read stops, is filled in from the germline J gene. The gene calls are TRBV6-1 and TRBJ2-3, with no clear D. V was clipped by 4 bases and J by 5 bases, with 7 bases between them. CDR3 length: 12 amino acids. Germline assignment: CDR1 MNHNS and CDR2 SASEGT. The CDR3 protein is CASSVLGDTQYF. The sequenced part of the CDR3 DNA is TGTGCCAGCAGTGTCCTAGGAGATACG.